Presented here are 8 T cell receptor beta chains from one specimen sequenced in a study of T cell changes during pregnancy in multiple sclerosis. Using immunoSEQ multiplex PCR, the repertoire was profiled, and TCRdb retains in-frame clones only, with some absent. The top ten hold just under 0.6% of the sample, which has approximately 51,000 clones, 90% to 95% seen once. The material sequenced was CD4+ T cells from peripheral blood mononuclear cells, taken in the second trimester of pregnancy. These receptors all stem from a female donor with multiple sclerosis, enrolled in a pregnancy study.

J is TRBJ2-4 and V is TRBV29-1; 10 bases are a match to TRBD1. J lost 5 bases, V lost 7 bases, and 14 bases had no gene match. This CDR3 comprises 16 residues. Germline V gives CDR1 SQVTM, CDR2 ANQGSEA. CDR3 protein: CSARKGRDRGQNIQYF. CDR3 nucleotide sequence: TGCAGCGCAAGAAAGGGCCGGGACAGGGGACAAAACATTCAGTACTTC.

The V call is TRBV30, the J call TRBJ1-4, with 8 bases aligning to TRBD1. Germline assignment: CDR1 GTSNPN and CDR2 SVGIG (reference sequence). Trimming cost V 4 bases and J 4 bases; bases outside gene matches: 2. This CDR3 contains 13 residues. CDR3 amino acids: CAWTTGVNEKLFF. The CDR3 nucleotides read TGTGCCTGGACGACAGGGGTTAATGAAAAACTGTTTTTT.

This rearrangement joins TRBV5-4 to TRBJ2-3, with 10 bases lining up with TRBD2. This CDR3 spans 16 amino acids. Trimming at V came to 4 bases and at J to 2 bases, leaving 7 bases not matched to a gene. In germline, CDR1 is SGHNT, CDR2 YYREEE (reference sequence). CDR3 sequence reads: CASSTRLAGSTDTQYF. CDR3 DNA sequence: TGTGCCAGCAGCACTAGACTAGCGGGCTCCACAGATACGCAGTATTTT.

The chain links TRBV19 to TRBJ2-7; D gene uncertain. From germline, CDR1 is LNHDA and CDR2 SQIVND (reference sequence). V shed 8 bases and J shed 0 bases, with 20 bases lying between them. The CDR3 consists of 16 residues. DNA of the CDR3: TGTGCCAGTTCCCCCCTCGGTCAGCGAAGCTCCTACGAGCAGTACTTC. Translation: CASSPLGQRSSYEQYF.

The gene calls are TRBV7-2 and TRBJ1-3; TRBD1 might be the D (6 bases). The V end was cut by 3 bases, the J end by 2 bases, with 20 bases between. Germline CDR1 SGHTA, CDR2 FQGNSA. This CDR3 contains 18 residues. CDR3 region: CASSLIGRGGGAGNTIYF. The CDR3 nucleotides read TGTGCCAGCAGCTTGATCGGCCGGGGAGGGGGAGCTGGAAACACCATATATTTT.

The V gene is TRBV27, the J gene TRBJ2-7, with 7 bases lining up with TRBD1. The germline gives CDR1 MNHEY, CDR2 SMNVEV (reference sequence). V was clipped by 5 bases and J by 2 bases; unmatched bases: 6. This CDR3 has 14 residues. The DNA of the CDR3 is TGTGCCAGCAGTAGGGCAGGGGGAACCTACGAGCAGTACTTC. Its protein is CASSRAGGTYEQYF.

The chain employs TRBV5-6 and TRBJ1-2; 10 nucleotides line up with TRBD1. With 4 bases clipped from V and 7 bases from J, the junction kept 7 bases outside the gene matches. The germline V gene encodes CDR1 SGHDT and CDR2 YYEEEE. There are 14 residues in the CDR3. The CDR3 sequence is CASSHSGQGFGYTF. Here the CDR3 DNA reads TGTGCCAGCAGCCACTCGGGACAGGGGTTTGGCTACACCTTC. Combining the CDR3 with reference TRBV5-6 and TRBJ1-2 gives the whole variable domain DAGVTQSPTHLIKTRGQQVTLRCSPKSGHDTVSWYQQALGQGPQFIFQYYEEEERQRGNFPDRFSGHQFPNYSSELNVNALLLGDSALYLCASSHSGQGFGYTFGSGTRLTVV.

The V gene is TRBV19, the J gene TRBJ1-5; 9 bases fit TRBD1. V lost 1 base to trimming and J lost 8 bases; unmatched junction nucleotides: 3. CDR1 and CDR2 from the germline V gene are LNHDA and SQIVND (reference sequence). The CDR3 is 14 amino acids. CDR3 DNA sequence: TGTGCCAGTAGTATAGGGGACAGGGAGAAGCCCCAGCATTTT. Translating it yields CASSIGDREKPQHF.